This passage covers 19 T cell receptor beta chains from one sample sequenced in a study of blood T cell repertoires in COVID-19. The repertoire was sequenced with immunoSEQ multiplex PCR; TCRdb's copy has only in-frame clones and lacks some. The top ten hold approximately 5.6% of the sample, which has roughly 100,000 clones, roughly nine tenths seen once. The specimen was peripheral blood. These receptors were collected from a human donor in a cohort sampled during active COVID-19.

This clone has a handful of counts. The DNA of the CDR3 is TGTGCCAGCAGCCCCAAGAGACTAGCGGGGGGTATTGAGACCCAGTACTTC. Translating it yields CASSPKRLAGGIETQYF. The rearrangement uses TRBV7-9 and TRBJ2-5; 13 nucleotides match TRBD2. The germline CDR1 and CDR2 sequences are SEHNR and FQNEAQ (reference sequence). The length of the CDR3 is 17 residues. The V segment lost 5 bases and the J segment 5 bases; nucleotides outside the gene matches: 11.

The gene calls are TRBV3-1 (or the pseudogene TRBV3-2) and TRBJ2-4; 8 nucleotides match TRBD2. Germline CDR1 reads LGHDT; CDR2 reads YNNKEL (reference sequence). The CDR3 runs to 16 residues. V lost 1 base and J lost 7; bases outside the gene matches: 9. The CDR3 is CASSQGSTSVRNIQYF. DNA for the CDR3: TGTGCCAGCAGCCAAGGCTCGACTAGCGTGCGGAACATTCAGTACTTC.

The chain links TRBV11-2 to TRBJ2-1, with 13 positions matching TRBD2. Per germline, CDR1 SGHAT and CDR2 FQNNGV. The CDR3 has 15 residues. The V gene end was trimmed by 6 bases and the J gene end by 8 bases; junction bases not matched to a gene: 7. CDR3 coding DNA: TGTGCCAGCAGGTCGGGACTAGCGGGGCCCTATGAGCAGTTCTTC. Protein sequence: CASRSGLAGPYEQFF.

The chain recombines TRBV12-5 with TRBJ2-2; weak D call: TRBD1 (5 bases). CDR1 and CDR2 from the germline V gene are LGHNT and FRNRAP. The V gene lost 5 bases and the J gene lost 4 bases, with 17 bases spanning the gap. This CDR3 is 16 amino acids long. The CDR3 region is CASGSPGPLGTGELFF. As DNA, the CDR3 is TGTGCTAGTGGTAGCCCAGGGCCCTTGGGCACCGGGGAGCTGTTTTTT.

This clone was counted once. The chain has TRBV28 and TRBJ1-1, with TRBD1 matching 7 bases. V trimming: 3 bases; J trimming: 5 bases; junction bases outside the gene matches: 12. This CDR3 contains 16 residues. CDR1 is MDHEN, CDR2 SYDVKM, per germline. In DNA form, the CDR3 reads TGTGCCAGCAGTTTGGGCCAGGGGGGCCCGGGAACTGAAGCTTTCTTT. Translating it yields CASSLGQGGPGTEAFF.

The CDR3 DNA follows: TGTGCCAGCAGTGAACTACGGGGGGCTTTCTTT. It translates to CASSELRGAFF. The rearrangement uses TRBV6-1 and TRBJ1-1, with D possibly matching TRBD1 (5 bases). This CDR3 region has 11 residues. Germline CDR1 reads MNHNS; CDR2 reads SASEGT. V lost 2 bases to trimming and J lost 11 bases, with 9 bases between them.

The chain carries TRBV18 and TRBJ2-1, with 10 bases matching TRBD2. The CDR3 is 16 residues long. Germline V gives CDR1 KGHSH, CDR2 LQKENI. Trimming removed 6 bases from V and 7 bases from J; junction bases left unmatched: 12. The CDR3 spells CASSQRLAGGENEQFF. The CDR3 nucleotides read TGTGCCAGCTCCCAACGACTAGCGGGCGGCGAGAATGAGCAGTTCTTC.

The CDR3 protein is CASSISTGTGPYEQYF. CDR3 nucleotide sequence: TGTGCCAGTAGTATCTCCACCGGGACAGGGCCCTACGAGCAGTACTTC. The rearrangement uses TRBV19 and TRBJ2-7, with TRBD1 matching over 9 bases. From germline, CDR1 is LNHDA and CDR2 SQIVND (reference sequence). The CDR3 totals 16 residues. The junction had 8 bases not matched to a gene; V was cut back by 3 bases and J by 2 bases. The entire variable domain, with the rest obtained from reference TRBV19 and TRBJ2-7, is as follows: DGGITQSPKYLFRKEGQNVTLSCEQNLNHDAMYWYRQDPGQGLRLIYYSQIVNDFQKGDIAEGYSVSREKKESFPLTVTSAQKNPTAFYLCASSISTGTGPYEQYFGPGTRLTVT.

The chain uses TRBV2 and TRBJ1-2; D ambiguous. This CDR3 comprises 15 residues. V was shortened by 11 bases and J by 4 bases, with 23 bases between the two germline ends. Per the germline V gene, CDR1 is SNHLY and CDR2 is FYNNEI. The CDR3 DNA reads TGTGCCGGAGCGGCCACGTTGGACGTTATCTATGGCTACACCTTC. Translating it yields CAGAATLDVIYGYTF.

The chain combines TRBV7-7 with TRBJ2-5, with 9 bases identical to TRBD2. With 1 base clipped from V and 5 bases from J, the junction kept 5 bases outside the gene matches. This CDR3 spans 15 amino acids. Germline assignment: CDR1 SSHAT and CDR2 FNYEAQ (reference sequence). The CDR3 sequence is CASSLVGAGGETQYF. For the CDR3, the DNA is TGTGCCAGCAGCTTAGTTGGTGCGGGAGGGGAGACCCAGTACTTC.

The chain's CDR3 is CASSKLGDYYNEQFF. The CDR3 region has the DNA TGTGCCAGCAGCAAATTAGGGGACTATTACAATGAGCAGTTCTTC. The J gene is TRBJ2-1, the V gene TRBV11-3; 7 nucleotides agree with TRBD2. With V trimmed by 5 bases and J by 4 bases, 8 bases remained unmatched. The CDR3 totals 15 residues. Germline values: CDR1 SGHNT, CDR2 YENEEA.

The chain carries TRBV6-2 or TRBV6-3 and TRBJ2-5, with TRBD2 as a possible D gene (5 bases). Germline V gene sequence: CDR1 MNHEY, CDR2 SVGEGT. With 0 bases removed from V and 1 base from J, the gap between germline ends came to 6 bases. CDR3 length: 14 residues. Here the CDR3 reads CASSYSGVQETQYF. The CDR3 DNA reads TGTGCCAGCAGTTACTCCGGGGTCCAAGAGACCCAGTACTTC.

The V call is TRBV27, the J call TRBJ2-7, with 7 nucleotides matching TRBD2. Trimming at V came to 2 bases and at J to 4 bases, leaving 17 bases not matched to a gene. The CDR3 has 18 amino acids. Germline V gene sequence: CDR1 MNHEY, CDR2 SMNVEV (reference sequence). The CDR3 here is CASSLKSGVSSRVYEQYF. CDR3 sequence (DNA): TGTGCCAGCAGTTTAAAAAGCGGGGTTAGTTCCCGGGTATACGAGCAGTACTTC.

The chain carries TRBV5-6 and TRBJ2-5; TRBD1 matches 7 bases. Germline trimming cut 0 bases from V and 5 bases from J; bases unmatched to any gene: 4. This CDR3 has 14 residues. Germline CDR1 reads SGHDT; CDR2 reads YYEEEE. The CDR3 nucleotides read TGTGCCAGCAGCTTGGAAGGGGGCGCGGAGACCCAGTACTTC. Protein sequence: CASSLEGGAETQYF.

This clone was seen only a few times. The chain joins TRBV15 to TRBJ2-2, with D unresolved. Trimming shortened V by 2 bases and J by 4 bases, and 14 bases separated the two germline ends. The CDR3 spans 16 residues. Germline loops: CDR1 LNHNV, CDR2 YYDKDF (reference sequence). CDR3 DNA: TGTGCCACCAGCAGAAGACGTGGAGCATCCACCGGGGAGCTGTTTTTT. Translation gives CATSRRRGASTGELFF. The variable domain in full, with the rest retrieved from reference TRBV15 and TRBJ2-2, is DAMVIQNPRYQVTQFGKPVTLSCSQTLNHNVMYWYQQKSSQAPKLLFHYYDKDFNNEADTPDNFQSRRPNTSFCFLDIRSPGLGDTAMYLCATSRRRGASTGELFFGEGSRLTVL.

This chain uses TRBV29-1 with TRBJ2-2, with TRBD1 matching over 10 bases. CDR1 is SQVTM, CDR2 ANQGSEA, per germline. The trim removed 5 bases at V and 7 bases at J, leaving 4 bases unmatched. The CDR3 spans 13 residues. The CDR3 DNA follows: TGCAGCGTTTTGACAGGGGGCCTCGGGGAGCTGTTTTTT. Its protein product is CSVLTGGLGELFF.

This rearrangement joins TRBV5-4 to TRBJ1-2; D remains unclear. V was clipped by 1 base and J by 3 bases, with 4 bases between them. CDR1 is SGHNT and CDR2 is YYREEE in the germline V gene (reference sequence). CDR3 length: 12 residues. The DNA of the CDR3 is TGTGCCAGCAGCTTGAACTACTATGGCTACACCTTC. Translating gives CASSLNYYGYTF.

This chain connects TRBV6-6 to TRBJ2-7; 8 bases line up with TRBD1. Unmatched junction bases numbered 8, after V lost 2 bases and J lost 5 bases. CDR3 length equals 15 residues. CDR1 and CDR2 (germline): MNHNY, SVGAGI (reference sequence). This CDR3 reads CASSYIGQGGDEQYF. CDR3 nucleotide sequence: TGTGCCAGCAGTTACATCGGACAGGGTGGGGACGAGCAGTACTTC.

This rearrangement joins TRBV28 to TRBJ2-4; D not certain. Germline V gene sequence: CDR1 MDHEN, CDR2 SYDVKM. The V gene lost 6 bases and the J gene lost 1 base, with 13 bases spanning the gap. The CDR3 spans 15 residues. Here the CDR3 reads CASRIGFGAKNIQYF. In DNA, the CDR3 is TGTGCCAGCAGGATAGGATTCGGGGCCAAAAACATTCAGTACTTC.